Listed below are T cell receptor beta chains from one sample, sequenced in a study of blood T cell repertoires in COVID-19. Produced via immunoSEQ multiplex PCR; TCRdb's table is partial and in-frame only. The data hold 130,000 or so clones, with 86% observed a single time. Source material: peripheral blood. All receptors come from a man between 35 and 55 years old with acute or convalescent COVID-19. Each CDR3 is given with its conserved first and last residue. The order of the fields is D gene, J gene, V gene, clone size, CDR3 DNA, CDR3 protein. A D gene is named only where the DNA matches it firmly. For some rows the clone size is stated as once, few or many, or as a class when expanded; others skip it.

D gene: TRBD1
J gene: TRBJ2-7
V gene: TRBV4-3
clone size: -
CDR3 DNA: TGCGCCAGCAGCGAGGGGTCGACAGGGTCCGAGCAGTACTTC
CDR3 protein: CASSEGSTGSEQYF

D gene: -
J gene: TRBJ1-6
V gene: TRBV11-2
clone size: -
CDR3 DNA: TGTGCCAGCAGCTTAAGCGGGGGTCTGGATTCACCCCTCCACTTT
CDR3 protein: CASSLSGGLDSPLHF

D gene: -
J gene: TRBJ1-1
V gene: TRBV4-3
clone size: -
CDR3 DNA: TGCGCCAGCAGCCAAGATCGTTGGAGTTATTCCACTGAAGCTTTCTTT
CDR3 protein: CASSQDRWSYSTEAFF

D gene: -
J gene: TRBJ2-7
V gene: TRBV15
clone size: -
CDR3 DNA: TGTGCCACCAGCAGGACCAGGGACTTCTCCTACGAGCAGTACTTC
CDR3 protein: CATSRTRDFSYEQYF

D gene: -
J gene: TRBJ1-3
V gene: TRBV29-1
clone size: -
CDR3 DNA: TGCAGCGTTGAAAGCAAATCTGGAAACACCATATATTTT
CDR3 protein: CSVESKSGNTIYF

D gene: TRBD1
J gene: TRBJ1-2
V gene: TRBV19
clone size: -
CDR3 DNA: TGTGCCAGTAGTATACCAGGGGGCAGGTATGGCTACACCTTC
CDR3 protein: CASSIPGGRYGYTF

D gene: -
J gene: TRBJ1-1
V gene: TRBV11-3
clone size: -
CDR3 DNA: TGTGCCAGCAGCCCGGACAGCTTCGATGAAGCTTTCTTT
CDR3 protein: CASSPDSFDEAFF

D gene: TRBD2
J gene: TRBJ2-2
V gene: TRBV11-3
clone size: -
CDR3 DNA: TGTGCCAGCAGCTTAGTTTTGGCGGGAGACGTCACCGGGGAGCTGTTTTTT
CDR3 protein: CASSLVLAGDVTGELFF

D gene: -
J gene: TRBJ1-5
V gene: TRBV15
clone size: -
CDR3 DNA: TGTGCCACCAGCAGAGGGGACACCCAGCCCCAGCATTTT
CDR3 protein: CATSRGDTQPQHF

D gene: -
J gene: TRBJ1-1
V gene: TRBV10-1
clone size: -
CDR3 DNA: TGCGCCAGCAGCCTGACAGAGAACACTGAAGCTTTCTTT
CDR3 protein: CASSLTENTEAFF

D gene: -
J gene: TRBJ1-6
V gene: TRBV7-8
clone size: -
CDR3 DNA: TGTGCCGGCAGGAGGGATGCAGGGGACTATAATTCACCCCTCCACTTT
CDR3 protein: CAGRRDAGDYNSPLHF

D gene: -
J gene: TRBJ2-1
V gene: TRBV6-1
clone size: -
CDR3 DNA: TGTGCCAGCAGTGAAATAGCGGCTTCCTACAATGAGCAGTTCTTC
CDR3 protein: CASSEIAASYNEQFF

D gene: -
J gene: TRBJ2-7
V gene: TRBV5-1
clone size: -
CDR3 DNA: TGCGCCAGCCGTAAAGGGCAGGGGGGAGCCTACGAGCAGTACTTC
CDR3 protein: CASRKGQGGAYEQYF

D gene: -
J gene: TRBJ1-2
V gene: TRBV27
clone size: once
CDR3 DNA: TGTGCCAGCAGCTCAGCGTCTTTTAACTATGGCTACACCTTC
CDR3 protein: CASSSASFNYGYTF

D gene: TRBD1
J gene: TRBJ2-4
V gene: TRBV19
clone size: -
CDR3 DNA: TGTGCCAGTAGTAGGTCGGGACAGGGAAACATTCAGTACTTC
CDR3 protein: CASSRSGQGNIQYF

D gene: -
J gene: TRBJ1-2
V gene: TRBV5-4
clone size: -
CDR3 DNA: TGTGCCAGCAGCTTGGGGGGACAAAACTATGGCTACACCTTC
CDR3 protein: CASSLGGQNYGYTF

D gene: TRBD2
J gene: TRBJ2-2
V gene: TRBV7-7
clone size: -
CDR3 DNA: TGTGCCAGCAGCAGGGCGACTAGCGGGAGCACCGGGGAGCTGTTTTTT
CDR3 protein: CASSRATSGSTGELFF

D gene: -
J gene: TRBJ1-3
V gene: TRBV11-2
clone size: -
CDR3 DNA: TGTGCCAGCAGCCGGGGGGCTGGAAACACCATATATTTT
CDR3 protein: CASSRGAGNTIYF

D gene: -
J gene: TRBJ2-6
V gene: TRBV5-4
clone size: -
CDR3 DNA: TGTGCCAGCAGCTTGGATAACAGGGTATACGGTGGGGCCAACGTCCTGACTTTC
CDR3 protein: CASSLDNRVYGGANVLTF

D gene: TRBD2
J gene: TRBJ2-3
V gene: TRBV6-4
clone size: many
CDR3 DNA: TGTGCCAGCAGCGAGACTAGCGGGGGGGCCAATACGCAGTATTTT
CDR3 protein: CASSETSGGANTQYF

D gene: -
J gene: TRBJ1-6
V gene: TRBV19
clone size: -
CDR3 DNA: TGTGCCAGTAGTACTACAGGGAACCCCTATAATTCACCCCTCCACTTT
CDR3 protein: CASSTTGNPYNSPLHF

D gene: -
J gene: TRBJ1-1
V gene: TRBV3-1/TRBV3-2
clone size: once
CDR3 DNA: TGTGCCAGCAGCAAACGAGTCACTGAAGCTTTCTTT
CDR3 protein: CASSKRVTEAFF

D gene: TRBD2
J gene: TRBJ2-3
V gene: TRBV3-1/TRBV3-2
clone size: -
CDR3 DNA: TGTGCCAGCAGCCAAGAAATGCTAGCGGGAGGGTCAGATACGCAGTATTTT
CDR3 protein: CASSQEMLAGGSDTQYF

D gene: -
J gene: TRBJ1-1
V gene: TRBV6-5
clone size: once
CDR3 DNA: TGTGCCGGGGCTACTAACACTGAAGCTTTCTTT
CDR3 protein: CAGATNTEAFF

D gene: TRBD2
J gene: TRBJ2-7
V gene: TRBV2
clone size: -
CDR3 DNA: TGTGCCAGCAGTGATATGGGGGGGACCGGTTACGAGCAGTACTTC
CDR3 protein: CASSDMGGTGYEQYF

D gene: -
J gene: TRBJ1-2
V gene: TRBV15
clone size: once
CDR3 DNA: TGTGCCACCAGTACTGGGGCACCAAATGGCTACACCTTC
CDR3 protein: CATSTGAPNGYTF

D gene: TRBD1
J gene: TRBJ1-2
V gene: TRBV2
clone size: -
CDR3 DNA: TGTGCCAGCAGTGCCCCTACCGGGACAGGGAACTATGGCTACACCTTC
CDR3 protein: CASSAPTGTGNYGYTF

D gene: -
J gene: TRBJ1-1
V gene: TRBV7-2
clone size: -
CDR3 DNA: TGTGCCAGCAGCCCAGGCAGGAACACTGAAGCTTTCTTT
CDR3 protein: CASSPGRNTEAFF

D gene: -
J gene: TRBJ1-2
V gene: TRBV27
clone size: -
CDR3 DNA: TGTGCCAGCAGTTCCCGTCAGGGGGGCTACACCTTC
CDR3 protein: CASSSRQGGYTF

D gene: TRBD2
J gene: TRBJ2-1
V gene: TRBV19
clone size: -
CDR3 DNA: TGTGCCAGTAGTTCACGACTAGCGGGAGGGTCCTACAATGAGCAGTTCTTC
CDR3 protein: CASSSRLAGGSYNEQFF

D gene: TRBD2
J gene: TRBJ2-1
V gene: TRBV19
clone size: few
CDR3 DNA: TGTGCCAGTAGTCCAGGGACTAGCGGGAGCCCCGCCGTTGAGCAGTTCTTC
CDR3 protein: CASSPGTSGSPAVEQFF

D gene: -
J gene: TRBJ2-1
V gene: TRBV30
clone size: -
CDR3 DNA: TGTGCCTGGATTGGAGACAGGCTTGAGCAGTTCTTC
CDR3 protein: CAWIGDRLEQFF

D gene: -
J gene: TRBJ2-1
V gene: TRBV5-1
clone size: -
CDR3 DNA: TGCGCCAGCAGCCTGGAGGGGAACAATGAGCAGTTCTTC
CDR3 protein: CASSLEGNNEQFF

D gene: TRBD1
J gene: TRBJ2-3
V gene: TRBV27
clone size: -
CDR3 DNA: TGTGCCAGCAGTTTCGACAGGGGGCCTAGCACAGATACGCAGTATTTT
CDR3 protein: CASSFDRGPSTDTQYF

D gene: -
J gene: TRBJ2-5
V gene: TRBV2
clone size: -
CDR3 DNA: TGTGCCAGCAGAACAGCGGAGGGAGCAGAGACCCAGTACTTC
CDR3 protein: CASRTAEGAETQYF

D gene: TRBD2
J gene: TRBJ2-3
V gene: TRBV6-4
clone size: -
CDR3 DNA: TGTGCCAGCAGTGACCGACCGAGGCGGGGGGGGGATACGCAGTATTTT
CDR3 protein: CASSDRPRRGGDTQYF

D gene: -
J gene: TRBJ1-2
V gene: TRBV3-1/TRBV3-2
clone size: -
CDR3 DNA: TGTGCCAGCAGCCAACAGGGGAACTATGGCTACACCTTC
CDR3 protein: CASSQQGNYGYTF

D gene: TRBD1
J gene: TRBJ2-4
V gene: TRBV6-6
clone size: -
CDR3 DNA: TGTGCCAGCAGTTATATGGGACAGGGAAACATTCAGTACTTC
CDR3 protein: CASSYMGQGNIQYF

D gene: -
J gene: TRBJ1-3
V gene: TRBV6-2/TRBV6-3
clone size: -
CDR3 DNA: TGTGCCAGCAGTTACTCTTCCGTCTCTGGAAACACCATATATTTT
CDR3 protein: CASSYSSVSGNTIYF

D gene: TRBD1
J gene: TRBJ2-7
V gene: TRBV5-6
clone size: once
CDR3 DNA: TGTGCCAGCAGCTCGGTCGGACAGGGCGACTACGAGCAGTACTTC
CDR3 protein: CASSSVGQGDYEQYF

D gene: -
J gene: TRBJ1-4
V gene: TRBV14
clone size: -
CDR3 DNA: TGTGCCAGCAGCCAAGTACTCACAACTAATGAAAAACTGTTTTTT
CDR3 protein: CASSQVLTTNEKLFF

D gene: -
J gene: TRBJ1-2
V gene: TRBV12-3/TRBV12-4
clone size: few
CDR3 DNA: TGTGCCAGCACCGCCGACATGGGCTATGGCTACACCTTC
CDR3 protein: CASTADMGYGYTF

D gene: -
J gene: TRBJ2-5
V gene: TRBV29-1
clone size: -
CDR3 DNA: TGCAGCGTTGAACTGCGGGTCCGAGAGACCCAGTACTTC
CDR3 protein: CSVELRVRETQYF

D gene: TRBD1
J gene: TRBJ2-7
V gene: TRBV5-1
clone size: -
CDR3 DNA: TGCGCCAGCACCGGGACAGTCTCCTACGAGCAGTACTTC
CDR3 protein: CASTGTVSYEQYF

D gene: TRBD2
J gene: TRBJ2-1
V gene: TRBV5-1
clone size: -
CDR3 DNA: TGCGCCAGCAGCCTGACTAGCGGGAGGTTTGAGCAGTTCTTC
CDR3 protein: CASSLTSGRFEQFF

D gene: -
J gene: TRBJ2-1
V gene: TRBV7-9
clone size: -
CDR3 DNA: TGTGCCAGCAGCATCTCCACGCCAGGGGAGCAGTTCTTC
CDR3 protein: CASSISTPGEQFF

D gene: -
J gene: TRBJ1-1
V gene: TRBV7-9
clone size: -
CDR3 DNA: TGTGCCAGCAGCCCAGATAGCGGGCAGCTGAACACTGAAGCTTTCTTT
CDR3 protein: CASSPDSGQLNTEAFF

D gene: -
J gene: TRBJ1-2
V gene: TRBV30
clone size: few
CDR3 DNA: TGTGCCTGGAGACAGGGCGGTAAGGGTGGCTACACCTTC
CDR3 protein: CAWRQGGKGGYTF

D gene: -
J gene: TRBJ2-1
V gene: TRBV30
clone size: -
CDR3 DNA: TGTGCCTTTGACAGCTTAAGAAATGAGCAGTTCTTC
CDR3 protein: CAFDSLRNEQFF

D gene: TRBD1
J gene: TRBJ2-3
V gene: TRBV14
clone size: -
CDR3 DNA: TGTGCCAGCAGCCCCCGACAGGGGGGCACAGATACGCAGTATTTT
CDR3 protein: CASSPRQGGTDTQYF

D gene: TRBD1
J gene: TRBJ1-1
V gene: TRBV6-5
clone size: once
CDR3 DNA: TGTGCCAGCCGGAGACAGGGTTGGAACACTGAAGCTTTCTTT
CDR3 protein: CASRRQGWNTEAFF